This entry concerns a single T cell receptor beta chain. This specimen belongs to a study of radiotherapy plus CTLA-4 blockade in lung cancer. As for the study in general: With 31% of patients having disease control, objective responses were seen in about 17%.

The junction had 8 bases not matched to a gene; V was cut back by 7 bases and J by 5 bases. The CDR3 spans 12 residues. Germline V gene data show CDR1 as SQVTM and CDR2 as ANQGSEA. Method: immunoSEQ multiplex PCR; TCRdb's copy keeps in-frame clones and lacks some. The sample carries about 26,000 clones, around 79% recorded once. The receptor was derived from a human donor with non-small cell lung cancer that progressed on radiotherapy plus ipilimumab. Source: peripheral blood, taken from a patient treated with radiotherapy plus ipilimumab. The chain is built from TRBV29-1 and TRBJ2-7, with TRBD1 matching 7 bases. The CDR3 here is CSAVTGANEQYF. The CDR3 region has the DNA TGCAGCGCAGTCACAGGGGCCAACGAGCAGTACTTC.